The 26 T cell receptor beta chains in this list originate from one sample, sequenced in a study of long-term antiretroviral therapy in people with HIV. The assay, immunoSEQ v3.0, was run at survey level. Repertoires were generated with immunoSEQ multiplex PCR, while TCRdb's copy carries only in-frame clones and drops some. The table records 20,000 to 30,000 clones, more than 75% of them present only once. The sequencing used unsorted PBMCs, collected about 5 years after starting antiretroviral therapy. The receptors derive from a man between 35 and 55 years old with HIV.

V usage is TRBV9 and J usage is TRBJ2-7; maybe TRBD2 (6 bases). Trimming pared 4 bases from V and 6 bases from J, leaving 17 bases between. The CDR3 length is 14 residues. CDR1 SGDLS and CDR2 YYNGEE come from the germline V gene. The CDR3 loop reads CASSPRDSFREQYF. In DNA form, the CDR3 reads TGTGCCAGCAGCCCCCGGGACTCCTTTCGCGAGCAGTACTTC.

V gene TRBV29-1 combines with J gene TRBJ1-2; 8 bases are a match to TRBD1. V dropped 7 bases and J dropped 4; count of bases not matched to a gene: 8. Germline CDR1 reads SQVTM; CDR2 reads ANQGSEA. The length of the CDR3 is 13 residues. In DNA form, the CDR3 reads TGCAGCGGGGGGACAGGAGAAGGCTATGGCTACACCTTC. It translates to CSGGTGEGYGYTF.

This rearrangement joins TRBV7-9 to TRBJ2-5; D not certain. Trimming shortened V by 3 bases and J by 4 bases, and 6 bases separated the two germline ends. CDR1 is SEHNR, CDR2 FQNEAQ, per germline (reference sequence). The CDR3 has 12 residues. For the CDR3, the DNA is TGTGCCAGCAGCTTTTATGGAGAGACCCAGTACTTC. This gives the protein CASSFYGETQYF.

This clone was observed a handful of times. The V gene is TRBV7-9, the J gene TRBJ2-7; 9 positions agree with TRBD1. The length of the CDR3 is 14 residues. V shed 8 bases and J 0 bases; nucleotides not matched to a gene: 5. Looked up from germline, CDR1 is SEHNR and CDR2 is FQNEAQ (reference sequence). The CDR3 nucleotides read TGTGCCAGCCGGGGACAGGGAAGCTCCTACGAGCAGTACTTC. Its protein product is CASRGQGSSYEQYF.

The J gene is TRBJ2-3, the V gene TRBV27; D gene uncertain. Germline V gene sequence: CDR1 MNHEY, CDR2 SMNVEV (reference sequence). Trimming removed 4 bases at V and 4 bases at J, with 12 bases between. There are 14 residues in the CDR3. CDR3 sequence reads: CASSSLQHPDTQYF. CDR3 nucleotide sequence: TGTGCCAGCAGTTCCCTTCAACACCCAGATACGCAGTATTTT.

CDR3 sequence: CASSQTGNTEAFF. CDR3 DNA sequence: TGTGCCAGCTCGCAAACAGGGAACACTGAAGCTTTCTTT. This rearrangement joins TRBV18 to TRBJ1-1; a possible D gene is TRBD1 (5 bases). The V end lost 6 bases, the J end lost 1 base, and 9 bases lay between the germline ends. The V gene's germline CDR1 is KGHSH and CDR2 LQKENI. This CDR3 is 13 amino acids long. Variable domain in full (rest from reference TRBV18 and TRBJ1-1): NAGVMQNPRHLVRRRGQEARLRCSPMKGHSHVYWYRQLPEEGLKFMVYLQKENIIDESGMPKERFSAEFPKEGPSILRIQQVVRGDSAAYFCASSQTGNTEAFFGQGTRLTVV.

The count of this clone is one. The V call is TRBV29-1, the J call TRBJ2-1; 7 bases map to TRBD2. The CDR3 is 17 residues long. The ends lost 2 bases at V and 1 base at J; junction bases unmatched: 11. CDR1 is SQVTM and CDR2 is ANQGSEA in the germline V gene. CDR3 sequence: CSVEPFAGVGSYNEQFF. In DNA form, the CDR3 reads TGCAGCGTTGAACCATTTGCGGGGGTCGGTTCCTACAATGAGCAGTTCTTC.

The chain joins TRBV20-1 to TRBJ2-7; D is ambiguous. V gave up 5 bases and J gave up 3 bases, with 5 bases separating them. The length of the CDR3 is 10 residues. Germline V CDR1 and CDR2: DFQATT, SNEGSKA (reference sequence). The CDR3 sequence: CSALLYEQYF. CDR3 DNA: TGCAGTGCTCTACTCTACGAGCAGTACTTC.

V gene TRBV7-9 combines with J gene TRBJ1-2; D gene unclear. The V gene's germline CDR1 is SEHNR and CDR2 FQNEAQ (reference sequence). This CDR3 has 10 residues. Trimming cost V 3 bases and J 7 bases, with 3 bases left between them. The DNA of the CDR3 is TGTGCCAGCAGCTTGAGTGGCTACACCTTC. Its protein product is CASSLSGYTF.

In this sample, this clone turned up a few times. The gene calls are TRBV10-3 and TRBJ1-2; 8 bases match TRBD1. Germline lookup yields CDR1 ENHRY and CDR2 SYGVKD. This CDR3 comprises 13 residues. The J segment lost 6 bases and the V segment lost 6 bases, leaving 6 bases of the junction unmatched. Written as DNA, the CDR3 is TGTGCCATCAGCTACGGACAGGGTCATGGCTACACCTTC. Protein: CAISYGQGHGYTF.

The chain links TRBV9 to TRBJ2-2; weak D call: TRBD1 (6 bases). The length of the CDR3 is 16 residues. Trimming stripped 0 bases from V and 5 bases from J, with 14 bases between. Germline-derived CDR1 and CDR2 are SGDLS and YYNGEE. The CDR3 bases are TGTGCCAGCAGCGTAGGGATAAGGGGGAAGACCGGGGAGCTGTTTTTT. Translation gives CASSVGIRGKTGELFF.

The chain couples TRBV28 to TRBJ1-4, with 7 bases that match TRBD1. V shed 6 bases, J shed 8 bases, and the junction held 18 bases outside the gene matches. CDR1 MDHEN and CDR2 SYDVKM come from the germline V gene. This CDR3 has 17 residues. CDR3 DNA sequence: TGTGCCAGCAGCCCCATCGACAGGGTTGGGAAGAGCGAAAAACTGTTTTTT. Residues: CASSPIDRVGKSEKLFF.

V is TRBV15 and J is TRBJ2-6, with D hard to call. The CDR3 is 16 residues long. The V end lost 1 base, the J end lost 0 bases, and 7 bases lay between the germline ends. Germline CDR1 LNHNV, CDR2 YYDKDF (reference sequence). The CDR3 protein is CATSRGISSGANVLTF. For the CDR3, the DNA is TGTGCCACCAGCAGAGGGATAAGCTCTGGGGCCAACGTCCTGACTTTC.

The chain links TRBV18 to TRBJ2-7; D is unclear. Germline V gene data show CDR1 as KGHSH and CDR2 as LQKENI. The length of the CDR3 is 13 residues. Between the trimmed V and J ends, which lost 3 bases and 0 bases, there was a span of 6 bases. The CDR3 DNA reads TGTGCCAGCTCACCGGCGGTCTCCTACGAGCAGTACTTC. Its protein product is CASSPAVSYEQYF.

This chain links TRBV7-8 with TRBJ1-5; D unclear. This CDR3 has 13 residues. CDR1 is SGHVS, CDR2 FQNEAQ, per germline. V lost 3 bases to trimming and J lost 2 bases, with 5 bases between them. The DNA for the CDR3 is TGTGCCAGCAGCTTTGGCGGCAATCAGCCCCAGCATTTT. Translating it yields CASSFGGNQPQHF.

This sequence joins TRBV5-8 and TRBJ1-1; 9 bases line up with TRBD1. V lost 1 base and J lost 4; bases outside the gene matches: 2. Per germline, CDR1 SGHTS and CDR2 YDEGEE. The CDR3 has 14 amino acids. CDR3 protein: CASSLLGQGTEAFF. The DNA of the CDR3 is TGTGCCAGCAGCTTGTTGGGACAGGGCACTGAAGCTTTCTTT.

The J gene is TRBJ2-5, the V gene TRBV4-3; the D is unclear. CDR3 length: 14 amino acids. Per the germline V gene, CDR1 is LGHNA and CDR2 is YSLEER. V was trimmed by 4 bases and J by 7 bases, leaving 16 bases between them. CDR3 loop: CASSPRRARGTQYF. The CDR3 nucleotides are TGCGCCAGCAGCCCAAGGAGAGCGAGAGGGACCCAGTACTTC.

Judged by abundance, this clone is medium-sized. The chain links TRBV19 to TRBJ2-7; D is undetermined. CDR1 and CDR2 from the germline V gene are LNHDA and SQIVND (reference sequence). Between the trimmed V and J ends, which lost 3 bases and 0 bases, there was a span of 9 bases. The CDR3 spans 14 residues. The chain's CDR3 is CASSIAPYSYEQYF. CDR3 sequence (DNA): TGTGCCAGTAGTATTGCTCCCTACTCCTACGAGCAGTACTTC.

This rearrangement joins TRBV19 to TRBJ1-2, with D uncertain. V was shortened by 3 bases and J by 7 bases, with 9 bases between the two germline ends. This CDR3 comprises 12 residues. CDR1 is LNHDA, CDR2 SQIVND, per germline (reference sequence). The CDR3, as DNA: TGTGCCAGTAGTATGAGCCAGATTGGCTACACCTTC. Its protein product is CASSMSQIGYTF.

CDR3 region: CASSLGILAKNIQYF. CDR3 in DNA: TGTGCCAGCAGCTTGGGAATCCTAGCCAAAAACATTCAGTACTTC. V and J are TRBV5-8 and TRBJ2-4; no clear D gene. The CDR3 is 15 residues long. The V end was cut by 0 bases, the J end by 0 bases, with 7 bases between. From germline, CDR1 is SGHTS and CDR2 YDEGEE.

The rearrangement uses TRBV19 and TRBJ1-4, with a possible D match to TRBD1 (5 bases). V lost 4 bases to trimming and J lost 4 bases, with 13 bases between them. CDR1 and CDR2 (germline): LNHDA, SQIVND (reference sequence). This CDR3 region has 15 residues. CDR3 region: CASSTVGTVNEKLFF. CDR3 nucleotides: TGTGCCAGTAGTACCGTCGGGACGGTTAATGAAAAACTGTTTTTT. The whole variable domain, remainder taken from reference TRBV19 and TRBJ1-4, is DGGITQSPKYLFRKEGQNVTLSCEQNLNHDAMYWYRQDPGQGLRLIYYSQIVNDFQKGDIAEGYSVSREKKESFPLTVTSAQKNPTAFYLCASSTVGTVNEKLFFGSGTQLSVL.

This clone appeared once. The CDR3 DNA follows: TGTGCCAGCAGCTTAGCTGGGACTAAATTAGGGACCCAGTACTTC. Translated, it gives CASSLAGTKLGTQYF. The rearrangement joins TRBV7-2 to TRBJ2-5; 7 bases are a match to TRBD2. The CDR3 totals 15 residues. After removal of 0 bases from V and 7 bases from J, the junction contained 8 bases not matched to a gene. From germline, CDR1 is SGHTA and CDR2 FQGNSA.

This sequence joins TRBV29-1 and TRBJ1-1, with D possibly TRBD1 on 5 matching bases. The CDR3 has 11 amino acids. Germline V lookup: CDR1 SQVTM, CDR2 ANQGSEA. The germline V and J ends were trimmed by 5 bases and 8 bases, with 12 bases remaining between them. The chain's CDR3 is CSVPQGKEAFF. The CDR3 DNA reads as TGCAGCGTTCCTCAGGGAAAGGAAGCTTTCTTT.

The chain links TRBV4-1 to TRBJ1-2; possible D gene TRBD1, 5 bases. The V and J ends lost 0 bases and 0 bases respectively, with 11 bases between them. The germline gives CDR1 MGHRA, CDR2 YSYEKL. The CDR3 runs to 16 residues. CDR3 DNA sequence: TGCGCCAGCAGCCAAGATGGGGGAGGAGCTAACTATGGCTACACCTTC. This gives the protein CASSQDGGGANYGYTF.

The chain carries TRBV18 and TRBJ2-1; D is ambiguous. The CDR3 covers 15 residues. CDR1 and CDR2 (germline): KGHSH, LQKENI. V was clipped by 2 bases and J by 0 bases, with 8 bases between them. CDR3 bases: TGTGCCAGCTCACCAACCCCGTCCTCCTACAATGAGCAGTTCTTC. Its translation: CASSPTPSSYNEQFF.

This chain joins TRBV27 and TRBJ2-2; D not certain. The CDR3 runs 14 residues. Trimming took off 5 bases at V and 0 bases at J, with 7 bases between the two ends. CDR1 is MNHEY, CDR2 SMNVEV, per germline (reference sequence). The CDR3 sequence: CASSPRTNTGELFF. CDR3 in DNA: TGTGCCAGCAGTCCACGAACGAACACCGGGGAGCTGTTTTTT.